This T cell receptor (beta chain) was sequenced during a study of T cells in Graves' hyperthyroidism and ophthalmopathy. Notes on the study in general: Ophthalmopathy onset followed model prediction by a median about seven months. The majority of expanded thyroid clonotypes above 0.001 also appeared in blood.

Patients with ophthalmopathy all had a Clinical Activity Score of at least 3, a NOSPECS grade of at least 4 and duration under 3 months. Diagnosis relied on clinical symptoms, serum thyroxine and TRAb, thyroid ultrasound and orbital computed tomography. As regards this clonotype: Its antigen is unidentified.

The ends lost 4 bases at V and 7 bases at J; junction bases unmatched: 7. Germline V lookup: CDR1 SNHLY, CDR2 FYNNEI. The CDR3 has 15 residues. Amplified TCR beta CDR3 regions derived from RNA transcripts. Initially, a first-round RT-PCR of the TCR CDR3 employed the HTBI primer set. TCRdb re-called the multiplex PCR reads through MiXCR, storing one row per CDR3 protein. The sample consists of about 500,000 distinct CDR3 sequences, about 16% of them appearing once. J is TRBJ1-6 and V is TRBV2; 7 nucleotides line up with TRBD1. The sequencing sample was made of blood. The sequence was collected from a woman in her twenties or thirties with Graves' ophthalmopathy. For the CDR3, the DNA is TGTGCCAGCAGTGCTTCCGGGACAGCCAATTCACCCCTCCACTTT. Its protein is CASSASGTANSPLHF.